This TCR beta chain comes out of a study of cytomegalovirus exposure and HLA in healthy donors. General study findings and limits: First-cohort TCR clusters tended to co-occur in the roughly 130 validation repertoires, a later analysis found. In vitro checks showed that a few CMV-associated chains really do target CMV antigens. The study listed roughly 160 cytomegalovirus-associated TCR beta chains.

A note on this clone: What it binds is not known.

Only in-frame clones appear in the TCRdb table, and some are missing; sequencing was by immunoSEQ multiplex PCR. The sample lists around 150,000 clones, over 80% occurring once. With 0 bases clipped from V and 7 bases from J, the junction kept 12 bases outside the gene matches. The CDR3 length is 17 residues. CDR1 is LGHNA and CDR2 is YSLEER in the germline V gene. This TCR was recovered from a man younger than 40 in good health and CMV-seropositive. The chain uses TRBV4-3 and TRBJ2-1; 7 positions match TRBD2. Source material: PBMCs. The CDR3 is CASSQERTSETGNEQFF. For the CDR3, the DNA is TGCGCCAGCAGCCAAGAACGAACTAGCGAAACGGGGAATGAGCAGTTCTTC.